This paragraph covers one T cell receptor (beta chain) sequence. Its antigen has not been determined. The record has no base qualities; no much larger clone is one base away. The entry originates in a study of blood T cell repertoires in COVID-19 (dated by TCRdb to about 2020). Background for the entire study: The collaborator samples originated in the United States, Italy and Spain and spanned the acute and convalescent phases of COVID-19. The prospective study material was composed of cDNA or gDNA derived from T cells, B-cell-depleted T cells, or PBMCs. Deeply sampled blood TCRbeta repertoires from subjects exposed to, actively infected with, or recovered from COVID-19 were included in the dataset. The repertoires were made available in a free public database intended to serve as a resource for research on the immune response to SARS-CoV-2. Samples were obtained from the ongoing ImmuneRACE study (first 160 participants) and from 950 to 1,500 subjects provided by 6 global collaborators. Sample metadata almost always included a de-identified subject ID, COVID-19 status, age in years and sex. Where HLA class I and class II types were available, the types were taken from metadata supplied by the sample provider, not from assay-based typing.

The CDR3 runs 15 amino acids, cysteine and phenylalanine included. The only DNA kept is the CDR3, 45 bases in frame from the first base. Deletion took 0 bases off V and 5 bases off J, with a span of 13 bases between the germline ends. The CDR1 and CDR2 encoded by the germline V gene are SGDLS and YYNGEE. One collaborating source in Seattle enrolled patients while the patients were actively infected and followed the patients over time throughout the course of disease. Collaborating institutions collected whole blood in K2EDTA tubes following their own protocols. For TCRbeta analysis, collaborator samples were shipped as frozen whole blood, as isolated PBMCs, or as DNA extracted from either sample type. Paper-wide results and their limitations: The amount of clinical and demographic metadata varied by source and participant and was provided uncurated.

TCRbeta CDR3 regions were amplified from genomic DNA using the immunoSEQ Assay, a bias-controlled multiplex PCR. Regarding the original processing steps: Within the assay, amplification of reference gene primers was used to estimate how many nucleated cells each sample contained. To quantify the absolute abundance of each unique TCRbeta CDR3 rearrangement, sequence reads were collapsed and filtered. For each sample, productive Simpson clonality was calculated by taking the square root of Simpson's diversity index across productive rearrangements. The table comes from immuneACCESS by way of TCRdb, which keeps in-frame sequences with V and J called. Part of the clones is missing from these tables; in studies checked, under half for an unresolved V gene and the rest for unknown reasons. From that table come the V and J calls and clone size; the DNA was used to work out D and trimming. The table for this sample lists roughly 200,000 clones; about 81% of them were counted only once. Clones ranked in the top ten supply approximately 8% of the sample.

The sequencing sample was made of peripheral blood. The chain employs TRBV9 and TRBJ2-3; too little of a D gene remains to name it. The source is a woman at least 80 years old with COVID-19, enrolled during active disease. The sequenced DNA: TGTGCCAGCAGCGTAGCTCCCATTAGCCTAGATACGCAGTATTTT. This gives the protein CASSVAPISLDTQYF.